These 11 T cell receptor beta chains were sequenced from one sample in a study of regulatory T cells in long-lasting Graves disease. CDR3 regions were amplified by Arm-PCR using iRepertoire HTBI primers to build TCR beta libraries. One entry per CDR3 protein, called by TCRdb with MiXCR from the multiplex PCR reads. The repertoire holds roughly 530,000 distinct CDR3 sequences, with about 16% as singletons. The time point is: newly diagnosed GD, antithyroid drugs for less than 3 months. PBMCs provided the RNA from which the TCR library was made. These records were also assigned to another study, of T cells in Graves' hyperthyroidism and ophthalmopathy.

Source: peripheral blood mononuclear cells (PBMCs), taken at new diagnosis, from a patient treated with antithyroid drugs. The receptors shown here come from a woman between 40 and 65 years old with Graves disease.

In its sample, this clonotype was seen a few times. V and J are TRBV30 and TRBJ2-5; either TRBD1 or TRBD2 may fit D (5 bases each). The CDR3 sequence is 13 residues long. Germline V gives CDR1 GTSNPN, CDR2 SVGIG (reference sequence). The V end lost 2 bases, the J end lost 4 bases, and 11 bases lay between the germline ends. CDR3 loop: CAWSFGAGETQYF. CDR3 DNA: TGTGCCTGGAGTTTCGGGGCGGGAGAGACCCAGTACTTC.

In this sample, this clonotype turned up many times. CDR3 protein: CASSDESSGNTIYF. The CDR3 DNA reads TGTGCCAGCAGTGATGAGTCCTCTGGAAACACCATATATTTT. The J gene is TRBJ1-3, the V gene TRBV2; D is undetermined. Germline CDR1 is SNHLY and CDR2 is FYNNEI. V was clipped by 3 bases and J by 0 bases, with 6 bases between them. The CDR3 runs to 14 residues.

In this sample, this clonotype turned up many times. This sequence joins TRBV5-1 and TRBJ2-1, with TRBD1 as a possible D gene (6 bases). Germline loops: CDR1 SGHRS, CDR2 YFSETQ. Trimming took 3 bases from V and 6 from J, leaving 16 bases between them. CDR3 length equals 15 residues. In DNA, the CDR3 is TGCGCCAGCAGCTGGGGGCAGGGTGCGATCAATGAGCAGTTCTTC. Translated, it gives CASSWGQGAINEQFF. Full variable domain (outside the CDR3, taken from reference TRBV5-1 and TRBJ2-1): KAGVTQTPRYLIKTRGQQVTLSCSPISGHRSVSWYQQTPGQGLQFLFEYFSETQRNKGNFPGRFSGRQFSNSRSEMNVSTLELGDSALYLCASSWGQGAINEQFFGPGTRLTVL.

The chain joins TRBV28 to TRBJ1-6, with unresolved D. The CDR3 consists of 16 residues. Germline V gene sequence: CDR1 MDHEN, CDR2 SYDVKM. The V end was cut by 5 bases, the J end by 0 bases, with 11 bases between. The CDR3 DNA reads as TGTGCCAGCAGTACTCCAAGGAGCTCCTATAATTCACCCCTCCACTTT. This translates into CASSTPRSSYNSPLHF.

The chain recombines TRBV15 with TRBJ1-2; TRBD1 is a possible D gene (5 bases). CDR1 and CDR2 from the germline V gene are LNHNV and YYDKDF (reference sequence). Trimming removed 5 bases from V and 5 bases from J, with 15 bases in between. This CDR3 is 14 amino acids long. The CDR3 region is CATSHYATDYGYTF. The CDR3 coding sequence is TGTGCCACCAGCCACTACGCGACAGATTATGGCTACACCTTC.

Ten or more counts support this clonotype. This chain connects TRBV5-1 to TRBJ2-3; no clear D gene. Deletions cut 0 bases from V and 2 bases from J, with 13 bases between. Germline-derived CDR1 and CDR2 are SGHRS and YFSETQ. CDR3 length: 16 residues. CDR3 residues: CASSLVLGHLTDTQYF. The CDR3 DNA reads TGCGCCAGCAGCTTGGTTTTGGGTCATCTCACAGATACGCAGTATTTT.

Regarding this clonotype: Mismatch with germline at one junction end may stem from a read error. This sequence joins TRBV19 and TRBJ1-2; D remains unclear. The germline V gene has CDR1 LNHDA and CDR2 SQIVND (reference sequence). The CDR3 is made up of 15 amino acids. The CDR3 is CASSIQAVSTYRYTF. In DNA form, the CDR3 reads TGTGCCAGTAGTATCCAGGCGGTTTCGACCTATCGCTACACCTTC.

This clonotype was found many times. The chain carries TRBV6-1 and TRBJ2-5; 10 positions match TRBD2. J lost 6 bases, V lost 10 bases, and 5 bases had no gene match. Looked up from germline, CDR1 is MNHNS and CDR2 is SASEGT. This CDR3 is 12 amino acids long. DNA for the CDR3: TGTGCCACCCGGGGACTAGCGAAGACCCAGTACTTC. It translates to CATRGLAKTQYF.

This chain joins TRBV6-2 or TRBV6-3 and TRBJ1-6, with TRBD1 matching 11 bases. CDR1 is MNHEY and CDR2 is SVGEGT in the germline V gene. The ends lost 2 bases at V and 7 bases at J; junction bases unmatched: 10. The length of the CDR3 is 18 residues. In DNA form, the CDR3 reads TGTGCCAGCAGTTACACAACCGGGACAGGGGGTCCAAATTCACCCCTCCACTTT. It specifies CASSYTTGTGGPNSPLHF.

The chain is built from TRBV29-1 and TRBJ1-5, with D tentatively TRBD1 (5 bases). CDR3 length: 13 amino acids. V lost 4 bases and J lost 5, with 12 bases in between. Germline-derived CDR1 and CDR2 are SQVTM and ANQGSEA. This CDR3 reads CSVGGDGYQPQHF. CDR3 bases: TGCAGCGTTGGGGGGGACGGGTATCAGCCCCAGCATTTT. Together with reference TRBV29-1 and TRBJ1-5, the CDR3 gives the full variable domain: SAVISQKPSRDICQRGTSLTIQCQVDSQVTMMFWYRQQPGQSLTLIATANQGSEATYESGFVIDKFPISRPNLTFSTLTVSNMSPEDSSIYLCSVGGDGYQPQHFGDGTRLSIL.

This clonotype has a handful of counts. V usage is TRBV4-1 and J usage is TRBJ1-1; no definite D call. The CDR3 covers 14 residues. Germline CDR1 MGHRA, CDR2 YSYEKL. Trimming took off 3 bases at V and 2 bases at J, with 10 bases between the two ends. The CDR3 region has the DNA TGCGCCAGCAGCCAGCGGGGTGGAAACACTGAAGCTTTCTTT. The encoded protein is CASSQRGGNTEAFF.